This TCR beta chain was obtained from a study of T cells in Graves' hyperthyroidism and ophthalmopathy. Germline assignment: CDR1 LGHNA and CDR2 YSLEER. Trimming removed 2 bases at V and 4 bases at J, with 5 bases between. The CDR3 is made up of 12 amino acids. RNA transcripts served as the template for amplifying TCR beta CDR3 regions. When the TCR CDR3 underwent first-round RT-PCR, the HTBI primer set was used. MiXCR, run by TCRdb on the multiplex PCR reads, gives a single entry per CDR3 protein. The sample includes almost 350,000 distinct CDR3 sequences, 18% of them seen just once. This clonotype was seen ten or more times.

The TCR originated in a woman aged 40-49 years with Graves' ophthalmopathy. J is TRBJ2-5 and V is TRBV4-3; D is ambiguous. Sequenced material: blood. CDR3 in amino acids: CASSQLGETQYF. The DNA for the CDR3 is TGCGCCAGCAGCCAACTGGGAGAGACCCAGTACTTC.